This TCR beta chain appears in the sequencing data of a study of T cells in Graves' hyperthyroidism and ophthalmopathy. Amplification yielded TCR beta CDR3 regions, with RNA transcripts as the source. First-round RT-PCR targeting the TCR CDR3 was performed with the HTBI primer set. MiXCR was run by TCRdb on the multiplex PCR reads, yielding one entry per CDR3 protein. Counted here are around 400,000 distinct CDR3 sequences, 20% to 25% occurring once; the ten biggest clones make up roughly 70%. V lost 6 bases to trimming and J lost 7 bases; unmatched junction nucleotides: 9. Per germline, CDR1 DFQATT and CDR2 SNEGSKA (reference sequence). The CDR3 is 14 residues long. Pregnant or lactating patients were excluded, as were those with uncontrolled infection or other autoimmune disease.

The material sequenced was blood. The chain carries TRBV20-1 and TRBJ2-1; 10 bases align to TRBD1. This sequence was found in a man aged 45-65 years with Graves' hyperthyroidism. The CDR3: CSAARDRGINEQFF. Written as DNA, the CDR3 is TGCAGTGCGGCCCGGGACAGGGGCATAAATGAGCAGTTCTTC.